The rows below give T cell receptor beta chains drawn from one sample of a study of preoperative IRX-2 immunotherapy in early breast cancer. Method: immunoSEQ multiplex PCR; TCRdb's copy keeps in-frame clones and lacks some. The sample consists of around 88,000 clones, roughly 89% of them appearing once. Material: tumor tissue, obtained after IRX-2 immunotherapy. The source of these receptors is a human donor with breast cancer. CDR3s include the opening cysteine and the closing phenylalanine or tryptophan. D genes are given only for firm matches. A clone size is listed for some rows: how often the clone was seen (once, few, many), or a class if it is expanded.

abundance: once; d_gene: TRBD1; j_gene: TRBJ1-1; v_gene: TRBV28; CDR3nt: TGTGCCAGCAGTTTACCTCGGACAGGGGGCAAGGGTGAAGCTTTCTTT; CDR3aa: CASSLPRTGGKGEAFF
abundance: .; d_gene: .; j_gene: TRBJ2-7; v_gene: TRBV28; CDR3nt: TGTGCCAGCAGCCCGACGGGACTCTCGGGGGCCTACGAGCAGTACTTC; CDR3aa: CASSPTGLSGAYEQYF
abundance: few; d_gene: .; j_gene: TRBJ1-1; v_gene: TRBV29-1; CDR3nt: TGCAGCGTTAAGGACGAGGTAGGAGCGGCTTTCTTT; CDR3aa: CSVKDEVGAAFF
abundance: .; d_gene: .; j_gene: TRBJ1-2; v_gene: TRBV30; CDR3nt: TGTGCCTGGAGTGGTCTCGGAGCTTATGGCTACACCTTC; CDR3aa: CAWSGLGAYGYTF
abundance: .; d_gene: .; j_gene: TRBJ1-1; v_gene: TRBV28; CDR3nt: TGTGCCAGCAGTTTCCCCGGAACCGCGGCGGGTGAAGCTTTCTTT; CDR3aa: CASSFPGTAAGEAFF
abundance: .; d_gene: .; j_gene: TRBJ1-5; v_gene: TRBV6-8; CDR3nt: TGTGCCTGCCGGGGCAGCCAATATAGCAATCAGCCCCAGCATTTT; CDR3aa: CACRGSQYSNQPQHF
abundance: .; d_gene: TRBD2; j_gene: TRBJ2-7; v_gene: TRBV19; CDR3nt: TGTGCCAGTAGTATAGGGCTAGCGGGAGTGGTCTACGAGCAGTACTTC; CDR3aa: CASSIGLAGVVYEQYF
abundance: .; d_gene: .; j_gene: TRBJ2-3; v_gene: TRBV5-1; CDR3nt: TGCGCCAGCAGCTTGGAGGTCCAGGGTGCAGCAGATACGCAGTATTTT; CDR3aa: CASSLEVQGAADTQYF
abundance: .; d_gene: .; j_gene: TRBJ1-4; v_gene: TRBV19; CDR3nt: TGTGCCAGTAGGCGAGCAACTAATGAAAAACTGTTTTTT; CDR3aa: CASRRATNEKLFF
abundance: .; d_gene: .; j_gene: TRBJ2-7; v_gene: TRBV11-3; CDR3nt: TGTGCCAGCAGCCAACCCCAACAACAAAACCGGTACGAGCAGTACTTC; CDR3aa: CASSQPQQQNRYEQYF
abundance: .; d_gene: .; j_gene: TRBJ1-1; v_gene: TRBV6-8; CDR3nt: TGTGCCAGCAGTTACCGGGAGCGGGCCACTGAAGCTTTCTTT; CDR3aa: CASSYRERATEAFF
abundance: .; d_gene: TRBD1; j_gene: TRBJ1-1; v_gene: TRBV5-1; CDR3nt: TGCGCCAGCAGACCGGGACAGGGGTATACTGAAGCTTTCTTT; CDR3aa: CASRPGQGYTEAFF
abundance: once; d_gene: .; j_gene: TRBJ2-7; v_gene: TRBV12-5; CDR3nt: TGTGCTAGTGGTTTGGTACCGGCAGGGTGGGACGAGCAGTACTTC; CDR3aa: CASGLVPAGWDEQYF
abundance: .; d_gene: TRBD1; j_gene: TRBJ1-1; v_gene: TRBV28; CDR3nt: TGTGCCAGCAGGCCCCAGGGGGCGCGGGGCACTGAAGCTTTCTTT; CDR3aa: CASRPQGARGTEAFF
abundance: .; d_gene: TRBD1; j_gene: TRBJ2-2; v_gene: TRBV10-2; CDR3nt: TGCGCCAGCAGTAGAACAGGGGCGAGGGAGCTGTTTTTT; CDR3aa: CASSRTGARELFF
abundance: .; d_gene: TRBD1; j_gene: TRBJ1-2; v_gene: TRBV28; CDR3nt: TGTGCCAGCAGTTTAGTAAGCCAGGGGGATGGCTACACCTTC; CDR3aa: CASSLVSQGDGYTF
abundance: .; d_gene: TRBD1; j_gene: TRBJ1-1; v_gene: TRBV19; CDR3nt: TGTGCCAGTAGTTTGCAGGGGGTGAGTACTGAAGCTTTCTTT; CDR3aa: CASSLQGVSTEAFF
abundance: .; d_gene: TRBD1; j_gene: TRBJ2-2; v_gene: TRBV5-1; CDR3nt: TGCGCCAGCAGCTCGTCCCGGGACAGGGCCGGGGAGCTGTTTTTT; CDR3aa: CASSSSRDRAGELFF
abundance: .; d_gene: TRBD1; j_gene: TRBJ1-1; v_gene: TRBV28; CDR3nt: TGTGCCAGCAGTTTCCTCCTAGACAGGGCGAACACTGAAGCTTTCTTT; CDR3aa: CASSFLLDRANTEAFF
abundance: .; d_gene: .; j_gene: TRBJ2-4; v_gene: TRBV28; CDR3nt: TGTGCCAGCTGTGCTCCTCGGGGGACTCAGTACTTC; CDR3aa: CASCAPRGTQYF
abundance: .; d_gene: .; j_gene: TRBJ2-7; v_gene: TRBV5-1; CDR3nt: TGCGCCAGCAGCAGTGACAGTCCAGTCGTCGACGAGCAGTACTTC; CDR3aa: CASSSDSPVVDEQYF
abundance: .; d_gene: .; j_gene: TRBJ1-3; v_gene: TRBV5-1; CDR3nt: TGCGCCAGCAGCTTGGCCTTGGGCTCTGGAAACACCATATATTTT; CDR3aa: CASSLALGSGNTIYF
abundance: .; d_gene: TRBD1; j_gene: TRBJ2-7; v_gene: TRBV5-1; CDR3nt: TGCGCCAGCAGCTCCGGGACAGGGGCATCCTACGAGCAGTACTTC; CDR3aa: CASSSGTGASYEQYF
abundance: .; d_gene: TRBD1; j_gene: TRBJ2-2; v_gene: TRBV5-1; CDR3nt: TGCGCCAGCAGCCTTAGGACAGGGAACACCGGGGAGCTGTTTTTT; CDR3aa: CASSLRTGNTGELFF
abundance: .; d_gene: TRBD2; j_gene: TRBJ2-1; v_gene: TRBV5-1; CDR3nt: TGCGCCAGCAGCTTGGTGTCCCTAGCGGGAGCAAATGAGCAGTTCTTC; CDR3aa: CASSLVSLAGANEQFF
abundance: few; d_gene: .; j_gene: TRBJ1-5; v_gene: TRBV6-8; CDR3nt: TGTGCCAGCAGGGTGACAGAGGGACAGCCCCAGCATTTT; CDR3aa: CASRVTEGQPQHF
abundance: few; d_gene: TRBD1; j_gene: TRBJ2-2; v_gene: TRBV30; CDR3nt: TGTGCCTGGAGTAGGGGACAGCCGAACACCGGGGAGCTGTTTTTT; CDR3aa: CAWSRGQPNTGELFF
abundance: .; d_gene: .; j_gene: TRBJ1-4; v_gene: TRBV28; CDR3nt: TGTGCCAGCAGGGTAGGTGGTGAAAAACTGTTTTTT; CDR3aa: CASRVGGEKLFF
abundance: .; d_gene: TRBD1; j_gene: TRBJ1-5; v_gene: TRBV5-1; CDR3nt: TGCGCCAGCAGCCCGGGACAGGCGTTTAGCAATCAGCCCCAGCATTTT; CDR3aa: CASSPGQAFSNQPQHF
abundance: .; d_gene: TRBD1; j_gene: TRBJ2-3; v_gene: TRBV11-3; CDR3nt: TGTGCCAGCAGCCCGCGCGGGACAGGGGATTGGGCAGATACGCAGTATTTT; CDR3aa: CASSPRGTGDWADTQYF
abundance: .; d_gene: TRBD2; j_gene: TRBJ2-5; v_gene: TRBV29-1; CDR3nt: TGCAGCGTCGGTGGACTAGCGAAGAAGACCCAGTACTTC; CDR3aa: CSVGGLAKKTQYF
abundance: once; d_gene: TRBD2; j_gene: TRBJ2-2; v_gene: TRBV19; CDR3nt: TGTGCCAGTCGAATAAGCGGGGGGAAGAACACCGGGGAGCTGTTTTTT; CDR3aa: CASRISGGKNTGELFF
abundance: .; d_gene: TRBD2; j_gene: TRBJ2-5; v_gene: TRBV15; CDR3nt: TGTGCCACCAGCAGAGATAGCGGGGATGAGGAGACCCAGTACTTC; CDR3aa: CATSRDSGDEETQYF
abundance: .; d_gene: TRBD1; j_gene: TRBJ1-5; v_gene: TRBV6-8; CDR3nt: TGTGCCAGCAGTAAGGGGGCCAATCAGCCCCAGCATTTT; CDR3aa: CASSKGANQPQHF
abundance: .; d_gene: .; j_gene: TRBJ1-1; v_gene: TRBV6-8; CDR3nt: TGTGCCACCACGGACACTTTCACTGAAGCTTTCTTT; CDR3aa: CATTDTFTEAFF
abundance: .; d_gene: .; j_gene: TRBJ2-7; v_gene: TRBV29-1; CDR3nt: TGCAGCGCCCTTATTGACGGATACGAGCAGTACTTC; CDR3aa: CSALIDGYEQYF
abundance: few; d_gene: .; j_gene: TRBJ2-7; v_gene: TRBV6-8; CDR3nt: TGTGCCAGCAGTGATCGAACAGCCTACTCCTACGAGCAGTACTTC; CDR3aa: CASSDRTAYSYEQYF
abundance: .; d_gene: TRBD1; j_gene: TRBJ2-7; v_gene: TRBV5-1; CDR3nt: TGCGCCAGCAGCTTGGCCGGGACAGAGACCCCTTTCTTCTACGAGCAGTACTTC; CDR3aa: CASSLAGTETPFFYEQYF
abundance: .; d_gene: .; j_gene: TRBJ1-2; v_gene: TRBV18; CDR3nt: TGTGCCAGCTCACCGCTCCAGGGTGGGACCGATGGCTACACCTTC; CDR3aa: CASSPLQGGTDGYTF
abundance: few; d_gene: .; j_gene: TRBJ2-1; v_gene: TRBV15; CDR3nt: TGTGCCACCAGCTTGGGGGGGGCCCACTCCTACAATGAGCAGTTCTTC; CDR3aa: CATSLGGAHSYNEQFF
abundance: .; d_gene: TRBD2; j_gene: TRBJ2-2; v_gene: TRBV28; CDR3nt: TGTGCCAGCAGTTTGATCAGCGGGGGAGCCGGGGAGCTGTTTTTT; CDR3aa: CASSLISGGAGELFF
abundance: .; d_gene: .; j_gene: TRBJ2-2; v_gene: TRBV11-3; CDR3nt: TGTGCCAGCAGCTTTGAACGGCGCACCGGGGAGCTGTTTTTT; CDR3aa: CASSFERRTGELFF
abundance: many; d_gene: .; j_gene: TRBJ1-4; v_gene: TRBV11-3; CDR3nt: TGTGCCAGCAGCCGGATGGTGGGGACTAATGAAAAACTGTTTTTT; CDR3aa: CASSRMVGTNEKLFF
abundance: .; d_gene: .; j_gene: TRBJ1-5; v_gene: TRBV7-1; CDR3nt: TGTGCTAGCAGCCCGTCCAGGGATGGGCCCCAGCATTTT; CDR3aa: CASSPSRDGPQHF
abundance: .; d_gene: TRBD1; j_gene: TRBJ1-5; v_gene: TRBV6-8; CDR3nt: TGTGCCAGCACCCTAGACAGGGGGGATCAGCCCCAGCATTTT; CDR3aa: CASTLDRGDQPQHF
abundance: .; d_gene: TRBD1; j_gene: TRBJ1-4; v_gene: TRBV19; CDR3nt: TGTGCCAGTTCGGACAGGGGTGATGAAAAACTGTTTTTT; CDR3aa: CASSDRGDEKLFF
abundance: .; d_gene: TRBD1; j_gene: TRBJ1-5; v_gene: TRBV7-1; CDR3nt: TGTGCCAGCAGCGATACCGGGACAGGGAAGGAGCCCCAGCATTTT; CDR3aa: CASSDTGTGKEPQHF